This TCR beta chain was profiled in a study of PD-1 blockade in classical Hodgkin lymphoma. Study-wide points: Complete responders possessed baseline diversity comparable to newly diagnosed patients.

Brentuximab vedotin exposure varied, and every patient relapsed after autologous stem cell transplantation. Method: immunoSEQ multiplex PCR; TCRdb's copy keeps in-frame clones and lacks some. The data hold tens of thousands of clones, with 80% observed a single time. Concerning this clone itself: Its specificity is not known.

Germline values: CDR1 SEHNR, CDR2 FQNEAQ (reference sequence). CDR3 size: 14 residues. Unmatched junction bases numbered 6, after V lost 5 bases and J lost 7 bases. The sequences come from peripheral blood mononuclear cells (PBMCs), collected before the second cycle of nivolumab. The rearrangement joins TRBV7-9 to TRBJ1-2; 11 bases fit TRBD1. This TCR was recovered from a human donor with classical Hodgkin lymphoma. In DNA, the CDR3 is TGTGCCAGCAGCGGGGACAGGGGGTTTCGTGGCTACACCTTC. Translating gives CASSGDRGFRGYTF.